Presented here are 16 T cell receptor beta chains from one specimen sequenced in a study of blood T cell repertoires in COVID-19. The repertoire was sequenced with immunoSEQ multiplex PCR; TCRdb's copy has only in-frame clones and lacks some. The sample includes hundreds of thousands of clones, 87% of them seen just once. The sample taken for sequencing was peripheral blood. The receptor source for this set is a man between 60 and 75 years old who had recovered from COVID-19.

The V call is TRBV14, the J call TRBJ1-1; 8 bases match TRBD1. The CDR3 is made up of 15 amino acids. The germline CDR1 and CDR2 sequences are SGHDN and FVKESK. The ends lost 4 bases at V and 0 bases at J; junction bases unmatched: 4. CDR3 in DNA: TGTGCCAGCAGCCGCCGGACAGGGTTGAACACTGAAGCTTTCTTT. Translating gives CASSRRTGLNTEAFF.

V gene TRBV19 combines with J gene TRBJ2-7; 9 nucleotides match TRBD1. The CDR3 contains 14 residues. J lost 2 bases, V lost 1 base, and 0 bases had no gene match. The germline gives CDR1 LNHDA, CDR2 SQIVND (reference sequence). The CDR3 reads CASSIGTGAYEQYF. For the CDR3, the DNA is TGTGCCAGTAGTATAGGGACAGGGGCCTACGAGCAGTACTTC.

On this clone itself: The same CDR3 is also encoded by other DNA sequences in this sample. The chain joins TRBV9 to TRBJ2-1; 7 bases are a match to TRBD2. This CDR3 spans 16 amino acids. CDR1 SGDLS and CDR2 YYNGEE come from the germline V gene. J lost 4 bases, V lost 0 bases, and 7 bases had no gene match. The CDR3 region is CASSVAGQRGYNEQFF. DNA of the CDR3: TGTGCCAGCAGCGTAGCTGGCCAGCGGGGTTACAATGAGCAGTTCTTC.

The CDR3 DNA sequence: TGTGCCAGCAGCATAGACAGGGGCCCAGAGACCCAGTACTTC. Its translation: CASSIDRGPETQYF. The chain recombines TRBV7-2 with TRBJ2-5; TRBD1 matches at 8 bases. Losses at the gene ends were 5 bases for V and 4 bases for J; bases not matched to a gene: 6. In germline, CDR1 is SGHTA, CDR2 FQGNSA. This CDR3 contains 14 residues.

The V and J genes are TRBV27 and TRBJ2-7; D is perhaps TRBD2 (6 bases). V lost 6 bases and J 6 bases, leaving 15 bases between the germline ends. The CDR3 has 13 residues. Germline V CDR1 and CDR2: MNHEY, SMNVEV (reference sequence). The DNA of the CDR3 is TGTGCCAGCAGGGAGTGGGGGGATTCCGAGCAGTACTTC. As protein: CASREWGDSEQYF.

As regards this clone: Just one base apart from a much larger clone, this may be a read error. Other DNA sequences in this sample translate to the same CDR3. The chain uses TRBV5-4 and TRBJ2-3; the match to TRBD1 covers 9 bases. Per germline, CDR1 SGHNT and CDR2 YYREEE (reference sequence). V lost 2 bases to trimming and J lost 3 bases; unmatched junction nucleotides: 1. CDR3 size: 14 residues. CDR3 in amino acids: CASSLQGATDTQYF. The CDR3 DNA sequence: TGTGCCAGCAGCTTACAGGGGGCGACAGATACGCAGTATTTT. The full variable domain, its missing parts supplied by reference TRBV5-4 and TRBJ2-3, is ETGVTQSPTHLIKTRGQQVTLRCSSQSGHNTVSWYQQALGQGPQFIFQYYREEENGRGNFPPRFSGLQFPNYSSELNVNALELDDSALYLCASSLQGATDTQYFGPGTRLTVL.

This chain connects TRBV9 to TRBJ1-4; D is possibly TRBD1 (5 bases). The CDR3 loop spans 17 amino acids. CDR1 SGDLS and CDR2 YYNGEE come from the germline V gene. Trimming pared 4 bases from V and 0 bases from J, leaving 16 bases between. The CDR3 DNA reads TGTGCCAGCAGCCCGGGACTCACGGTAGCAACTAATGAAAAACTGTTTTTT. It codes for CASSPGLTVATNEKLFF.

V is TRBV2 and J is TRBJ2-5; TRBD1 is a possible D gene (6 bases). Germline V gene sequence: CDR1 SNHLY, CDR2 FYNNEI. This CDR3 contains 15 residues. V gave up 6 bases and J gave up 1 base, with 15 bases separating them. CDR3 residues: CASRPIGDIQETQYF. CDR3 bases: TGTGCCAGCAGACCCATCGGGGACATCCAAGAGACCCAGTACTTC.

This chain connects TRBV5-1 to TRBJ1-5, with 8 bases that match TRBD1. The V gene end was trimmed by 5 bases and the J gene end by 1 base; junction bases not matched to a gene: 8. CDR3 length equals 16 residues. The V gene's germline CDR1 is SGHRS and CDR2 YFSETQ. Here the CDR3 DNA reads TGCGCCAGCAGAGCAGGGACAGGAGTCAGCAATCAGCCCCAGCATTTT. This gives the protein CASRAGTGVSNQPQHF.

V gene TRBV4-1 combines with J gene TRBJ1-4, with D possibly matching TRBD1 (5 bases). The germline V and J ends were trimmed by 4 bases and 6 bases, with 12 bases remaining between them. The germline V gene has CDR1 MGHRA and CDR2 YSYEKL. The CDR3 sequence is 14 residues long. The chain's CDR3 is CASSPPTTDEKLFF. As DNA, the CDR3 is TGCGCCAGCAGCCCCCCCACGACAGATGAAAAACTGTTTTTT.

This sequence joins TRBV6-1 and TRBJ2-7; D may be TRBD2 (5 bases). V gave up 0 bases and J gave up 2 bases, with 8 bases separating them. The CDR3 is 14 residues long. Germline CDR1 MNHNS, CDR2 SASEGT. The CDR3 spells CASSEAAGAYEQYF. In DNA form, the CDR3 reads TGTGCCAGCAGTGAAGCTGCCGGGGCCTACGAGCAGTACTTC.

This chain joins TRBV6-2 or TRBV6-3 and TRBJ2-5; 14 nucleotides align to TRBD2. Trimming cost V 5 bases and J 2 bases; bases outside gene matches: 16. This CDR3 is 20 amino acids long. Germline V gene lookup returns CDR1 MNHEY and CDR2 SVGEGT. The CDR3 nucleotides are TGTGCCAGCAGTCCATTCTTATCGGGACTAGCGGGGGTCCCACAAGAGACCCAGTACTTC. It yields the protein CASSPFLSGLAGVPQETQYF.

The rearrangement uses TRBV6-5 and TRBJ2-2, with D unclear. This CDR3 has 15 residues. Germline CDR1 is MNHEY and CDR2 is SVGAGI. The V end lost 5 bases, the J end lost 1 base, and 11 bases lay between the germline ends. The chain's CDR3 is CASSPQNLNTGELFF. CDR3 DNA: TGTGCCAGCAGTCCACAGAACTTGAACACCGGGGAGCTGTTTTTT.

This sequence joins TRBV19 and TRBJ2-2; D gene uncertain. Germline CDR1 is LNHDA and CDR2 is SQIVND (reference sequence). The CDR3 totals 15 residues. The V and J ends lost 3 bases and 0 bases respectively, with 8 bases between them. The DNA of the CDR3 is TGTGCCAGTAGTATCGGCGGATCGAACACCGGGGAGCTGTTTTTT. Its protein is CASSIGGSNTGELFF. The full variable domain, its missing parts supplied by reference TRBV19 and TRBJ2-2, is DGGITQSPKYLFRKEGQNVTLSCEQNLNHDAMYWYRQDPGQGLRLIYYSQIVNDFQKGDIAEGYSVSREKKESFPLTVTSAQKNPTAFYLCASSIGGSNTGELFFGEGSRLTVL.

A single count supports this clone. This chain joins TRBV4-2 and TRBJ1-2, with D possibly matching TRBD1 (6 bases). Germline V gene data show CDR1 as LGHNA and CDR2 as YNFKEQ. V gave up 5 bases and J gave up 4 bases, with 14 bases separating them. The CDR3 extends over 14 amino acids. The CDR3 DNA sequence: TGTGCCAGCAGCACCCGGGACAAACCCTATGGCTACACCTTC. Translated: CASSTRDKPYGYTF.

The rearrangement joins TRBV6-5 to TRBJ2-2; D is possibly TRBD1 (6 bases). The V end lost 4 bases, the J end lost 1 base, and 7 bases lay between the germline ends. This CDR3 has 14 residues. CDR1 is MNHEY, CDR2 SVGAGI, per germline. The CDR3, as DNA: TGTGCCAGCAGTTCCAGGGGGAACACCGGGGAGCTGTTTTTT. This encodes CASSSRGNTGELFF.